The present T cell receptor beta chain was sequenced within a study of blood T cells in healthy people across ages. A second PCR of roughly 6 to 12 cycles used a sample-barcoded 5' primer and a J-beta primer mix. Each CDR3 protein is one row after TCRdb ran MiXCR on the 5' RACE reads. This table has just under 550,000 distinct CDR3 sequences, less than 25% appearing once. CDR1 and CDR2 (germline): MNHEY, SVGEGT. Losses at the gene ends were 2 bases for V and 2 bases for J; bases not matched to a gene: 2. CDR3 length equals 15 residues. Separately, the same data were catalogued under a study of T cells of mothers and their children. That source reports: Mothers gave over 8.5 million TCR beta CDR3 reads each, and children around 3 million each.

The sequenced material came from blood. V gene TRBV6-2 or TRBV6-3 combines with J gene TRBJ1-5; 8 nucleotides match TRBD1. The sequence was collected from a boy between 10 and 17 years old in good health. CDR3: CASSYGQGGNQPQHF. CDR3 DNA: TGTGCCAGCAGTTACGGACAGGGCGGCAATCAGCCCCAGCATTTT.